The 5 T cell receptor beta chains below all came from one sample that was sequenced in a study of T-cell reconstitution after alpha-beta-depleted transplantation in children. Preparation of the TCRbeta library involved a method that used unique molecular identifiers. TCRdb reprocessed the PCR reads with MiXCR, giving one entry per CDR3 protein. In the table there are some 500,000 distinct CDR3 sequences, about a sixth of which are singletons. Here the sequenced sample was PBMCs from the stem cell graft donor, taken from the stem cell graft. The receptors shown here come from a human donor who donated a stem cell graft to a child with acute lymphoblastic leukemia.

The V call is TRBV4-1, the J call TRBJ2-2, with D hard to call. Trimming took 0 bases from V and 9 from J, leaving 2 bases between them. Germline CDR1 reads MGHRA; CDR2 reads YSYEKL. The CDR3 is 11 residues long. The CDR3 DNA reads TGCGCCAGCAGCCAAGACCGGGAGCTGTTTTTT. As protein: CASSQDRELFF.

The V and J genes are TRBV5-1 and TRBJ2-2; 8 positions agree with TRBD1. Germline loops: CDR1 SGHRS, CDR2 YFSETQ. The V and J ends lost 6 bases and 1 base, in that order; junction bases with no gene match: 8. This CDR3 has 16 amino acids. CDR3 in DNA: TGCGCCAGCAACCTCGCCGGGACAGGGAACACCGGGGAGCTGTTTTTT. The encoded protein is CASNLAGTGNTGELFF.

The chain links TRBV5-1 to TRBJ2-1; D might be TRBD1 or TRBD2, each matching 5 bases. Germline-derived CDR1 and CDR2 are SGHRS and YFSETQ. CDR3 length: 16 residues. V shed 6 bases and J shed 3 bases, with 19 bases lying between them. The DNA for the CDR3 is TGCGCCAGCATGTTTAGTCCGGGGCAGGTCTACAATGAGCAGTTCTTC. It encodes CASMFSPGQVYNEQFF.

The chain employs TRBV29-1 and TRBJ2-2, with 8 bases identical to TRBD1. The CDR3 length is 14 residues. The germline V gene has CDR1 SQVTM and CDR2 ANQGSEA. V shed 3 bases and J 1 base; nucleotides not matched to a gene: 1. For the CDR3, the DNA is TGCAGCGTTGATGGACAGGGGAACACCGGGGAGCTGTTTTTT. Translated, it gives CSVDGQGNTGELFF.

The V and J genes are TRBV4-2 and TRBJ2-1; 7 bases match TRBD2. CDR1 is LGHNA, CDR2 YNFKEQ, per germline. The CDR3 covers 23 residues. The J segment lost 7 bases and the V segment lost 4 bases, leaving 34 bases of the junction unmatched. CDR3 protein: CASSPKVGSYVTSSKIAGNEQFF. The CDR3, as DNA: TGTGCCAGCAGCCCCAAGGTCGGTTCTTATGTGACTAGCAGTAAAATCGCGGGGAATGAGCAGTTCTTC.